These T cell receptor beta chains were read from a single sample in a study of cytomegalovirus exposure and HLA in healthy donors. The data were produced by immunoSEQ multiplex PCR, yet TCRdb's version contains in-frame clones alone and is incomplete. The table records around 280,000 clones, around nine tenths of them present only once. Sequencing was done on a sample of PBMCs. The origin of the receptors is a woman younger than 35 in good health and CMV-seronegative. Each CDR3 is given with its conserved first and last residue. The D gene is left open where the match is weak. Expanded clones are given a class, and other clones once, few, many or no size at all.

V gene: TRBV7-9
clone size: NA
D gene: NA
J gene: TRBJ2-7
CDR3 protein: CASCGQQNYEQYF
CDR3 DNA: TGTGCCAGCTGCGGACAGCAAAATTACGAGCAGTACTTC

V gene: TRBV19
clone size: NA
D gene: TRBD1
J gene: TRBJ1-1
CDR3 protein: CASSPYPGTGVVTFF
CDR3 DNA: TGTGCCAGTAGTCCCTACCCTGGGACAGGGGTAGTGACTTTCTTT

V gene: TRBV7-9
clone size: once
D gene: NA
J gene: TRBJ1-2
CDR3 protein: CSSRGADGYTF
CDR3 DNA: TGTTCCAGCAGAGGAGCTGATGGCTACACCTTC

V gene: TRBV10-3
clone size: few
D gene: TRBD1
J gene: TRBJ2-7
CDR3 protein: CATAGGSGEQYF
CDR3 DNA: TGTGCCACGGCAGGGGGCTCGGGGGAGCAGTACTTC

V gene: TRBV6-6
clone size: NA
D gene: TRBD1
J gene: TRBJ1-4
CDR3 protein: CASRQGGNEKLFF
CDR3 DNA: TGTGCCAGCCGACAGGGCGGTAATGAAAAACTGTTTTTT

V gene: TRBV19
clone size: NA
D gene: NA
J gene: TRBJ1-1
CDR3 protein: CASSIGAGLNTEAFF
CDR3 DNA: TGTGCCAGTAGTATAGGGGCAGGATTGAACACTGAAGCTTTCTTT

V gene: TRBV2
clone size: once
D gene: NA
J gene: TRBJ2-7
CDR3 protein: CASSELGSDYEQYF
CDR3 DNA: TGTGCCAGCAGTGAATTGGGCAGCGACTACGAGCAGTACTTC

V gene: TRBV6-5
clone size: NA
D gene: NA
J gene: TRBJ1-6
CDR3 protein: CASATGSNSPLHF
CDR3 DNA: TGTGCCAGCGCCACAGGGTCTAATTCACCCCTCCACTTT

V gene: TRBV7-3
clone size: NA
D gene: NA
J gene: TRBJ1-6
CDR3 protein: CASSRDSYNSPLHF
CDR3 DNA: TGTGCCAGCAGCCGAGACAGTTATAATTCACCCCTCCACTTT

V gene: TRBV10-3
clone size: NA
D gene: TRBD1
J gene: TRBJ1-2
CDR3 protein: CAISEGDRGNGYTF
CDR3 DNA: TGTGCCATCAGTGAGGGGGACAGGGGGAATGGCTACACCTTC

V gene: TRBV6-5
clone size: NA
D gene: NA
J gene: TRBJ2-3
CDR3 protein: CASSYESLSGDTQYF
CDR3 DNA: TGTGCCAGCAGTTACGAAAGCTTATCAGGGGATACGCAGTATTTT

V gene: TRBV9
clone size: NA
D gene: TRBD1
J gene: TRBJ1-6
CDR3 protein: CASSYGTDYNSPLHF
CDR3 DNA: TGTGCCAGCAGCTATGGGACAGACTATAATTCACCCCTCCACTTT

V gene: TRBV6-5
clone size: NA
D gene: NA
J gene: TRBJ1-2
CDR3 protein: CASSWLTPGGAGGYTF
CDR3 DNA: TGTGCCAGCAGTTGGCTTACCCCGGGGGGGGCTGGCGGCTACACCTTC

V gene: TRBV10-3
clone size: NA
D gene: TRBD1
J gene: TRBJ2-1
CDR3 protein: CATGDRGRDNEQFF
CDR3 DNA: TGTGCCACCGGGGACAGGGGGCGAGACAATGAGCAGTTCTTC

V gene: TRBV18
clone size: NA
D gene: TRBD1
J gene: TRBJ1-2
CDR3 protein: CASSNTFGTEYGYTF
CDR3 DNA: TGTGCCAGCTCAAATACTTTCGGGACAGAGTATGGCTACACCTTC

V gene: TRBV7-9
clone size: NA
D gene: NA
J gene: TRBJ1-2
CDR3 protein: CASSLQVNYGYTF
CDR3 DNA: TGTGCCAGCAGCTTACAGGTGAACTATGGCTACACCTTC

V gene: TRBV19
clone size: NA
D gene: TRBD1
J gene: TRBJ2-3
CDR3 protein: CASSPFLPGTGLTDTQYF
CDR3 DNA: TGTGCCAGTAGTCCCTTCTTACCCGGGACAGGGCTCACAGATACGCAGTATTTT

V gene: TRBV2
clone size: few
D gene: TRBD2
J gene: TRBJ2-7
CDR3 protein: CASSGGLAGDYEQYF
CDR3 DNA: TGTGCCAGCAGTGGCGGACTAGCGGGGGACTACGAGCAGTACTTC

V gene: TRBV9
clone size: NA
D gene: NA
J gene: TRBJ1-2
CDR3 protein: CASSVVPGVSSYGYTF
CDR3 DNA: TGTGCCAGCAGCGTAGTACCAGGGGTCTCCTCCTATGGCTACACCTTC

V gene: TRBV5-1
clone size: once
D gene: TRBD1
J gene: TRBJ1-1
CDR3 protein: CASSQGTGGTEAFF
CDR3 DNA: TGCGCCAGCAGCCAGGGGACAGGCGGCACTGAAGCTTTCTTT

V gene: TRBV19
clone size: NA
D gene: NA
J gene: TRBJ1-5
CDR3 protein: CASSLNGGGGGFQPQHF
CDR3 DNA: TGTGCCAGTAGTCTGAACGGGGGGGGTGGTGGGTTCCAGCCCCAGCATTTT

V gene: TRBV5-4
clone size: NA
D gene: TRBD1
J gene: TRBJ2-5
CDR3 protein: CASSYSGTVKETQYF
CDR3 DNA: TGTGCCAGCAGCTATTCCGGGACAGTAAAAGAGACCCAGTACTTC

V gene: TRBV5-5
clone size: NA
D gene: TRBD1
J gene: TRBJ2-7
CDR3 protein: CASSPGTGVRVYEQYF
CDR3 DNA: TGTGCCAGCAGCCCAGGGACAGGGGTAAGGGTCTACGAGCAGTACTTC

V gene: TRBV28
clone size: NA
D gene: TRBD1
J gene: TRBJ1-5
CDR3 protein: CASTLDRGYQPQHF
CDR3 DNA: TGTGCCAGCACCCTGGACAGGGGGTATCAGCCCCAGCATTTT

V gene: TRBV18
clone size: NA
D gene: NA
J gene: TRBJ2-7
CDR3 protein: CASSPPGGAPYEQYF
CDR3 DNA: TGTGCCAGCTCACCACCAGGGGGGGCTCCCTACGAGCAGTACTTC

V gene: TRBV30
clone size: NA
D gene: TRBD1
J gene: TRBJ1-2
CDR3 protein: CAWDPSGTGGKGYTF
CDR3 DNA: TGTGCCTGGGATCCATCAGGGACAGGGGGCAAAGGCTACACCTTC

V gene: TRBV4-1
clone size: NA
D gene: TRBD2
J gene: TRBJ2-7
CDR3 protein: CASSQTPLGTSGSSYEQYF
CDR3 DNA: TGCGCCAGCAGCCAAACACCTTTGGGGACTAGCGGGTCCTCCTACGAGCAGTACTTC

V gene: TRBV11-2
clone size: NA
D gene: NA
J gene: TRBJ1-2
CDR3 protein: CASSLERGFLYGYTF
CDR3 DNA: TGTGCCAGCAGCTTAGAACGGGGGTTCCTTTATGGCTACACCTTC

V gene: TRBV2
clone size: NA
D gene: NA
J gene: TRBJ1-6
CDR3 protein: CASSERRGGSPLHF
CDR3 DNA: TGTGCCAGCAGTGAACGGAGGGGTGGCTCACCCCTCCACTTT

V gene: TRBV30
clone size: NA
D gene: TRBD1
J gene: TRBJ1-5
CDR3 protein: CAWSGTGPRDQPQHF
CDR3 DNA: TGTGCCTGGAGTGGGACAGGTCCGCGGGATCAGCCCCAGCATTTT

V gene: TRBV13
clone size: once
D gene: TRBD1
J gene: TRBJ2-7
CDR3 protein: CASSLGRTGGIYEQYF
CDR3 DNA: TGTGCCAGCAGCTTAGGCCGGACAGGGGGCATCTACGAGCAGTACTTC

V gene: TRBV15
clone size: NA
D gene: NA
J gene: TRBJ2-3
CDR3 protein: CATSRTSAGVGDTQYF
CDR3 DNA: TGTGCCACCAGCAGAACAAGTGCAGGGGTAGGAGATACGCAGTATTTT

V gene: TRBV19
clone size: NA
D gene: TRBD1
J gene: TRBJ1-4
CDR3 protein: CASSSYPGQGESPEKLFF
CDR3 DNA: TGTGCCAGTAGTTCCTATCCCGGACAGGGAGAATCCCCTGAAAAACTGTTTTTT

V gene: TRBV9
clone size: NA
D gene: NA
J gene: TRBJ2-3
CDR3 protein: CASSPRQASTDTQYF
CDR3 DNA: TGTGCCAGCAGCCCTCGACAGGCAAGCACAGATACGCAGTATTTT

V gene: TRBV6-5
clone size: NA
D gene: TRBD2
J gene: TRBJ2-4
CDR3 protein: CASTSGGLNIQYF
CDR3 DNA: TGTGCCAGCACTAGCGGGGGATTAAACATTCAGTACTTC

V gene: TRBV19
clone size: NA
D gene: NA
J gene: TRBJ1-5
CDR3 protein: CASRGWGSGQPQHF
CDR3 DNA: TGTGCCAGTAGGGGATGGGGATCGGGACAGCCCCAGCATTTT

V gene: TRBV30
clone size: NA
D gene: NA
J gene: TRBJ2-2
CDR3 protein: CAWRQGINTGELFF
CDR3 DNA: TGTGCCTGGAGACAGGGAATTAACACCGGGGAGCTGTTTTTT

V gene: TRBV19
clone size: NA
D gene: TRBD2
J gene: TRBJ2-3
CDR3 protein: CASNEAGGGDTQYF
CDR3 DNA: TGTGCCAGTAACGAGGCGGGGGGTGGAGATACGCAGTATTTT

V gene: TRBV7-8
clone size: NA
D gene: TRBD2
J gene: TRBJ2-1
CDR3 protein: CASWRGDNEQFF
CDR3 DNA: TGTGCCAGTTGGCGGGGGGACAATGAGCAGTTCTTC